This T cell receptor beta chain was found in a study of blood T cell repertoires in COVID-19. The V gene end was trimmed by 6 bases and the J gene end by 0 bases; junction bases not matched to a gene: 11. This CDR3 region has 18 residues. Germline CDR1 and CDR2: MDHEN and SYDVKM. The protocol was immunoSEQ multiplex PCR, while the TCRdb copy is restricted to in-frame clones and leaves out a portion. The sample lists roughly 160,000 clones; about 88% were seen once. Self-reported history from a screening survey and questionnaire set each donor's cohort. Each recovered donor of Cohort 3 presented with two negative PCRs, clearance, or symptom resolution.

The specimen sequenced was PBMCs or T cells enriched from blood (not recorded which). The clonotype comes from a woman aged 45-65 years who had recovered from COVID-19. V gene TRBV28 combines with J gene TRBJ2-7; 13 bases match TRBD2. The CDR3 is CASSTPKRTSGSSYEQYF. The CDR3, as DNA: TGTGCCAGCAGCACCCCTAAGCGGACTAGCGGGAGCTCCTACGAGCAGTACTTC. The full variable domain, completed using reference TRBV28 and TRBJ2-7, is DVKVTQSSRYLVKRTGEKVFLECVQDMDHENMFWYRQDPGLGLRLIYFSYDVKMKEKGDIPEGYSVSREKKERFSLILESASTNQTSMYLCASSTPKRTSGSSYEQYFGPGTRLTVT.